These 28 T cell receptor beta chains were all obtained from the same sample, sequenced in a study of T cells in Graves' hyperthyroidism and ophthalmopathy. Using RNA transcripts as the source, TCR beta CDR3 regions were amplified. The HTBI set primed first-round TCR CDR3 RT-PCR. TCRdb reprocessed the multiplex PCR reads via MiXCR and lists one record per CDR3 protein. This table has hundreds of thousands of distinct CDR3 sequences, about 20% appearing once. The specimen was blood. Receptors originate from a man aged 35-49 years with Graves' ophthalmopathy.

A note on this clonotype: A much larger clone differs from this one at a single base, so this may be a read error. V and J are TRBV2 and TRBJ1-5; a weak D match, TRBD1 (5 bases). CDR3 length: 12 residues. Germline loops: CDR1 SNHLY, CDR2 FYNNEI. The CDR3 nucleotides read TGTGTCAGCAGTGACATGCGGGACCCGCGGCATTTT. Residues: CVSSDMRDPRHF.

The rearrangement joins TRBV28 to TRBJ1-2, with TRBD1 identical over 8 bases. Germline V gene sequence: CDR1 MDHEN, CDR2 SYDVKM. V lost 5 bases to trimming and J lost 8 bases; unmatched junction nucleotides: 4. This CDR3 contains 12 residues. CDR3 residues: CASSLQGGGYTF. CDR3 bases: TGTGCCAGCAGTCTACAGGGGGGCGGCTACACCTTC.

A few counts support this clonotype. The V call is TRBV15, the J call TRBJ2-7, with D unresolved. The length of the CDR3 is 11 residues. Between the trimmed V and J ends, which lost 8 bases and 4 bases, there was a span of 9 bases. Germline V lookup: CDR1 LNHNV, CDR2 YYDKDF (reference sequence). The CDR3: CATLIRYEQYF. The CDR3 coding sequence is TGTGCCACCCTGATCCGTTACGAGCAGTACTTC.

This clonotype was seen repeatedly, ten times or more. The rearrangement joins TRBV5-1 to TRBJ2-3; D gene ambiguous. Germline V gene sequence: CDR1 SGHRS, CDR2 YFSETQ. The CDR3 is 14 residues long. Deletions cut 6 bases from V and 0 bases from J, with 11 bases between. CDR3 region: CASKEGLSTDTQYF. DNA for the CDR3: TGCGCCAGCAAGGAAGGCCTCAGCACAGATACGCAGTATTTT. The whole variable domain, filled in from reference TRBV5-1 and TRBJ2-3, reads KAGVTQTPRYLIKTRGQQVTLSCSPISGHRSVSWYQQTPGQGLQFLFEYFSETQRNKGNFPGRFSGRQFSNSRSEMNVSTLELGDSALYLCASKEGLSTDTQYFGPGTRLTVL.

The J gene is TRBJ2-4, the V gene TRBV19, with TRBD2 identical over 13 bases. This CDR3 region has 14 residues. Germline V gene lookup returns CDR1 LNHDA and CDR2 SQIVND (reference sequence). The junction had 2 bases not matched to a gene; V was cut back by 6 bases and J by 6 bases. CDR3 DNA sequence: TGTGCCAGTAGCCGGACTAGCGGGAGAAACATTCAGTACTTC. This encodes CASSRTSGRNIQYF. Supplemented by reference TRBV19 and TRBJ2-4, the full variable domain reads DGGITQSPKYLFRKEGQNVTLSCEQNLNHDAMYWYRQDPGQGLRLIYYSQIVNDFQKGDIAEGYSVSREKKESFPLTVTSAQKNPTAFYLCASSRTSGRNIQYFGAGTRLSVL.

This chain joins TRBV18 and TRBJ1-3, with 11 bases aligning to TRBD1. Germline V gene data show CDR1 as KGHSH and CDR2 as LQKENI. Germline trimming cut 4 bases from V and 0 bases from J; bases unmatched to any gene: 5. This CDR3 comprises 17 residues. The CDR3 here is CASSLGQGASSGNTIYF. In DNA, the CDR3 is TGTGCCAGCTCACTTGGACAGGGGGCCTCCTCTGGAAACACCATATATTTT.

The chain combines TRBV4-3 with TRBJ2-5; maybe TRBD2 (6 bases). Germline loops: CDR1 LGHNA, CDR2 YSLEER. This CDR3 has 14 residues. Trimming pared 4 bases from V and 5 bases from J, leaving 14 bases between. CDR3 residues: CASSPNLGGETQYF. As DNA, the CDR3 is TGCGCCAGCAGCCCCAACCTTGGGGGGGAGACCCAGTACTTC.

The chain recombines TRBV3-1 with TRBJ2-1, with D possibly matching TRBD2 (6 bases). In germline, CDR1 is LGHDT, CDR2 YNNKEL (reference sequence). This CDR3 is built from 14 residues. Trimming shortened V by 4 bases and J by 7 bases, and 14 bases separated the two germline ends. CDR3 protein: CASSLGRLGNEQFF. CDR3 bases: TGTGCCAGCAGCCTCGGGAGACTGGGAAATGAGCAGTTCTTC.

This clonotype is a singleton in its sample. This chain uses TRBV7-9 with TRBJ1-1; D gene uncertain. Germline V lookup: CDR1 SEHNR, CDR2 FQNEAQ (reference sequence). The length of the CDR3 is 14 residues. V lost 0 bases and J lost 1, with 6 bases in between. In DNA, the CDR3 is TGTGCCAGCAGCTTAGCGAGCAAGAACACTGAAGCTTTCTTT. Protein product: CASSLASKNTEAFF.

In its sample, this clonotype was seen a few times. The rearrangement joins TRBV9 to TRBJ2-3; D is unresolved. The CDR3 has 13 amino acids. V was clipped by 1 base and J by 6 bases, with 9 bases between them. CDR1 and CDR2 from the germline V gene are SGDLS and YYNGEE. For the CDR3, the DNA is TGTGCCAGCAGCGTAAATTTTGAGGATACGCAGTATTTT. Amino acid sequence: CASSVNFEDTQYF.

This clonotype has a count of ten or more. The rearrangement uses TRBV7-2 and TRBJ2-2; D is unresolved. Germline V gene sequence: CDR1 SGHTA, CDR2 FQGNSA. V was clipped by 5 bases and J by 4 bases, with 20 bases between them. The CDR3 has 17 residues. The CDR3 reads CASSQDLGSAATGELFF. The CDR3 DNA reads TGTGCCAGCAGCCAAGATCTGGGTTCAGCCGCCACCGGGGAGCTGTTTTTT.

CDR3 loop: CASSLSITVNEQFF. The DNA for the CDR3 is TGTGCCAGCAGCTTAAGCATCACCGTGAATGAGCAGTTCTTC. The chain employs TRBV7-9 and TRBJ2-1; D is ambiguous. V shed 2 bases and J shed 7 bases, with 12 bases lying between them. This CDR3 has 14 amino acids. The germline V gene has CDR1 SEHNR and CDR2 FQNEAQ (reference sequence).

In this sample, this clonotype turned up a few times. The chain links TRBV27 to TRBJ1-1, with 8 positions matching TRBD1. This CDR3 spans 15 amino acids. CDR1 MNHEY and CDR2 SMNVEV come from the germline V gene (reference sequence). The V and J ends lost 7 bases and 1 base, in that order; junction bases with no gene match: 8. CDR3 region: CASTAAGTGNTEAFF. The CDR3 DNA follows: TGTGCCAGCACCGCGGCCGGGACAGGGAACACTGAAGCTTTCTTT.

The CDR3 bases are TGTGCCAGCAGCTTAGAGATAGCGGTCTCTGGCAATGAGCAGTTCTTC. Its translation: CASSLEIAVSGNEQFF. The chain couples TRBV7-9 to TRBJ2-1; the D gene is possibly TRBD2 (6 bases). Germline loops: CDR1 SEHNR, CDR2 FQNEAQ (reference sequence). The CDR3 runs 16 residues. V was trimmed by 1 base and J by 6 bases, leaving 16 bases between them.

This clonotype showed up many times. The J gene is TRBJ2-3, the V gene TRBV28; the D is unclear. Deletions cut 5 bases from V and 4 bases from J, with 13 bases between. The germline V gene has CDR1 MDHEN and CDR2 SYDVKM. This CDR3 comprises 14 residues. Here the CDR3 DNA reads TGTGCCAGCAGTCCCTCCGGCTCGGCAGATACGCAGTATTTT. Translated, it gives CASSPSGSADTQYF.

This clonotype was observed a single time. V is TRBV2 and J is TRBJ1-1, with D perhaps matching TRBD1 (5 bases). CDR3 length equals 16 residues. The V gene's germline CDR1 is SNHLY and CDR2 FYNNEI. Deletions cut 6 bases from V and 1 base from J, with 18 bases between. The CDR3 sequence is CASRGTSGGGNTEAFF. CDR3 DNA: TGTGCCAGCAGAGGGACTAGCGGGGGGGGGAACACTGAAGCTTTCTTT.

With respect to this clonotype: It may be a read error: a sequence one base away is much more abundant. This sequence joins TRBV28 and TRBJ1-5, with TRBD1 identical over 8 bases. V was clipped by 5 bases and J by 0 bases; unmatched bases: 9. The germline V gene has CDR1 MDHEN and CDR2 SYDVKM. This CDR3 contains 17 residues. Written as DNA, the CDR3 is TGTGCCAGCAGTCATGGACAGGGATACTATAGCAATCAGCCCCAGCATTTT. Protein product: CASSHGQGYYSNQPQHF.

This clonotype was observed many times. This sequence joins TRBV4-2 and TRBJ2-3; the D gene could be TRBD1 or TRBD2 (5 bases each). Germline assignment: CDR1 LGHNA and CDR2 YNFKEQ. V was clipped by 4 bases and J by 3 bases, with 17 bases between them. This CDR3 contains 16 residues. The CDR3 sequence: CASSPNEGIGTDTQYF. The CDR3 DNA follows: TGTGCCAGCAGCCCAAACGAGGGGATTGGTACAGATACGCAGTATTTT.

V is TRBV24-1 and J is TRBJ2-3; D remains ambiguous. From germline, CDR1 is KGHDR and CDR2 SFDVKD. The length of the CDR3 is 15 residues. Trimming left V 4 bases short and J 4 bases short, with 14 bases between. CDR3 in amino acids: CATSDTRTPADTQYF. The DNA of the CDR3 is TGTGCCACCAGTGACACCCGGACGCCCGCAGATACGCAGTATTTT.

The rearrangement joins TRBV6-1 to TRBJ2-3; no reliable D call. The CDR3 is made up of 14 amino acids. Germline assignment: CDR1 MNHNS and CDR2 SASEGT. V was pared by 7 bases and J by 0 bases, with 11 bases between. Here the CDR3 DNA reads TGTGCCAGCAAAAAGCGTTCGAGCACAGATACGCAGTATTTT. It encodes CASKKRSSTDTQYF.

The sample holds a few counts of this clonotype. This chain's CDR3 is CASSSTQQGDEQFF. The CDR3 DNA is TGTGCCAGCAGCTCAACCCAGCAGGGCGATGAGCAGTTCTTC. The chain uses TRBV5-5 and TRBJ2-1, with D possibly matching TRBD1 (5 bases). Trimming removed 3 bases from V and 8 bases from J, with 15 bases in between. From germline, CDR1 is SGHKS and CDR2 YYEKEE (reference sequence). This CDR3 region has 14 residues.

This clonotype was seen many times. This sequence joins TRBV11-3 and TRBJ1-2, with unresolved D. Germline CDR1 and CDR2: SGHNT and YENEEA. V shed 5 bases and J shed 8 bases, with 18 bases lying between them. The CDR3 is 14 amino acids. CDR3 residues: CASSDLPRERGYTF. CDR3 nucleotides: TGTGCCAGCAGCGATCTACCGCGTGAGAGGGGCTACACCTTC.

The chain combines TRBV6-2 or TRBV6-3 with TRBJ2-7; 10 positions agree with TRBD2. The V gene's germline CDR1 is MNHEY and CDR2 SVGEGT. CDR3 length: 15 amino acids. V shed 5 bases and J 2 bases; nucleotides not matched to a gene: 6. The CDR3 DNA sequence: TGTGCCAGCAGTAGCGGGACTAGCGTAGCCTACGAGCAGTACTTC. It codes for CASSSGTSVAYEQYF.

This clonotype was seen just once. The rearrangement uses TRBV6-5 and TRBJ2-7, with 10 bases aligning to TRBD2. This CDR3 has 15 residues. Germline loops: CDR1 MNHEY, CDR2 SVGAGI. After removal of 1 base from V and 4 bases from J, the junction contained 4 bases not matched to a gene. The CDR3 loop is CASSYLASGSYEQYF. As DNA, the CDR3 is TGTGCCAGCAGTTACTTAGCTAGCGGGAGTTACGAGCAGTACTTC.

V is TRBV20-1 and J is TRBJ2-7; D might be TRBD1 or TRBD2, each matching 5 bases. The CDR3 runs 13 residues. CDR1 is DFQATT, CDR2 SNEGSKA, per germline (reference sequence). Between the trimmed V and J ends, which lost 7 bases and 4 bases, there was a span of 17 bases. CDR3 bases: TGCAGTGTGGGGACGGGGTGGATATACGAGCAGTACTTC. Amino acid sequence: CSVGTGWIYEQYF.

CDR3 residues: CASSLQGAHSPLHF. Written as DNA, the CDR3 is TGTGCCAGCAGCTTACAGGGGGCGCACTCACCCCTCCACTTT. The rearrangement joins TRBV3-1 to TRBJ1-6, with TRBD1 identical over 9 bases. This CDR3 has 14 residues. Germline V gene sequence: CDR1 LGHDT, CDR2 YNNKEL (reference sequence). Trimming cost V 5 bases and J 10 bases; bases outside gene matches: 6. Based on the CDR3 plus reference TRBV3-1 and TRBJ1-6, the full variable domain is DTAVSQTPKYLVTQMGNDKSIKCEQNLGHDTMYWYKQDSKKFLKIMFSYNNKELIINETVPNRFSPKSPDKAHLNLHINSLELGDSAVYFCASSLQGAHSPLHFGNGTRLTVT.

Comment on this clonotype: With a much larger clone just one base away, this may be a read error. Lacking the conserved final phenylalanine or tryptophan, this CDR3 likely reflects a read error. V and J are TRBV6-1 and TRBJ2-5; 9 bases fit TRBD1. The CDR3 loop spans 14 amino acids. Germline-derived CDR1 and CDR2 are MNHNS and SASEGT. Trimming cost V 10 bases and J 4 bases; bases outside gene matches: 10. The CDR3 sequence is CATTRDRDIETQYL. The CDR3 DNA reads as TGTGCCACCACCCGGGACAGGGACATAGAGACCCAGTACCTC.

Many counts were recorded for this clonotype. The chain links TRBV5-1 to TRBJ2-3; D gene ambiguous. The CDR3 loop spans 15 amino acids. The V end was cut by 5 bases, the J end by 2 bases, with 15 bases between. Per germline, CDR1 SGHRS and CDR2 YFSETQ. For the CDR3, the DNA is TGCGCCAGCAGGAGAGAGCGAGGAAACACAGATACGCAGTATTTT. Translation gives CASRRERGNTDTQYF.